The rows below give T cell receptor beta chains drawn from one sample of a study of blood T cell repertoires in COVID-19. The data were produced by immunoSEQ multiplex PCR, yet TCRdb's version contains in-frame clones alone and is incomplete. The table records around 100,000 clones, 85% of them present only once. Source material: peripheral blood. Source of these receptors: a woman aged 70-85 years with active or convalescent COVID-19. The CDR3 runs from the conserved cysteine through the conserved F or W. D genes are given only for firm matches. For some rows the clone size is stated as once, few or many, or as a class when expanded; others skip it.

size: once; D: TRBD1; J: TRBJ1-1; V: TRBV10-1; CDR3: CASPNPRNRGQENTEAFF; DNA: TGCGCCAGCCCAAACCCCCGGAACAGGGGGCAGGAAAACACTGAAGCTTTCTTT
size: NA; D: TRBD1; J: TRBJ2-7; V: TRBV9; CDR3: CASAGQGTWEQYF; DNA: TGTGCCAGTGCCGGACAGGGAACGTGGGAGCAGTACTTC
size: NA; D: TRBD1; J: TRBJ2-1; V: TRBV4-3; CDR3: CASSQGVGGPKSYNEQFF; DNA: TGCGCCAGCAGCCAAGGGGTAGGGGGCCCGAAGTCCTACAATGAGCAGTTCTTC
size: NA; D: NA; J: TRBJ1-1; V: TRBV12-3/TRBV12-4; CDR3: CASSQGSNTEAFF; DNA: TGTGCCAGCAGCCAGGGTTCGAACACTGAAGCTTTCTTT
size: few; D: TRBD1; J: TRBJ1-2; V: TRBV27; CDR3: CASRKRDRSDGYTF; DNA: TGTGCCAGCAGAAAAAGGGACAGGTCGGATGGCTACACCTTC
size: NA; D: NA; J: TRBJ1-1; V: TRBV28; CDR3: CASSFGTKNTEAFF; DNA: TGTGCCAGCAGTTTTGGGACAAAGAACACTGAAGCTTTCTTT
size: NA; D: TRBD1; J: TRBJ1-2; V: TRBV4-3; CDR3: CASSQQPPGQPNLNYGYTF; DNA: TGCGCCAGCAGCCAACAACCTCCGGGACAGCCAAATCTTAACTATGGCTACACCTTC
size: NA; D: TRBD1; J: TRBJ1-3; V: TRBV19; CDR3: CASSAARGQPNTIYF; DNA: TGTGCCAGTAGTGCCGCGAGGGGACAGCCAAACACCATATATTTT
size: NA; D: NA; J: TRBJ2-6; V: TRBV7-3; CDR3: CASSFNGANVLTF; DNA: TGTGCCAGCAGCTTCAATGGGGCCAACGTCCTGACTTTC
size: NA; D: NA; J: TRBJ1-1; V: TRBV11-3; CDR3: CASSPPPSSTEAFF; DNA: TGTGCCAGCAGCCCACCGCCAAGCTCCACTGAAGCTTTCTTT
size: few; D: NA; J: TRBJ2-7; V: TRBV10-3; CDR3: CAIRGVGSSYEQYF; DNA: TGTGCCATCAGGGGGGTCGGGAGCTCCTACGAGCAGTACTTC
size: NA; D: TRBD2; J: TRBJ2-7; V: TRBV6-2/TRBV6-3; CDR3: CASSYGSSGSYEQYF; DNA: TGTGCCAGCAGTTACGGGAGTAGCGGGAGTTACGAGCAGTACTTC
size: NA; D: TRBD1; J: TRBJ2-2; V: TRBV19; CDR3: CASGRRPGQGTPGELFF; DNA: TGTGCCAGTGGGAGACGACCGGGACAGGGGACACCCGGGGAGCTGTTTTTT
size: NA; D: TRBD1; J: TRBJ2-7; V: TRBV3-1/TRBV3-2; CDR3: CASSQRGAGGQGEQYF; DNA: TGTGCCAGCAGCCAACGAGGGGCGGGTGGACAGGGTGAGCAGTACTTC
size: NA; D: NA; J: TRBJ2-7; V: TRBV18; CDR3: CASSPPGGEQYF; DNA: TGTGCCAGCTCACCACCAGGGGGCGAGCAGTACTTC
size: NA; D: NA; J: TRBJ2-3; V: TRBV5-6; CDR3: CASSGDMGAGDTQYF; DNA: TGTGCCAGCAGCGGGGACATGGGTGCTGGAGATACGCAGTATTTT
size: once; D: NA; J: TRBJ2-2; V: TRBV9; CDR3: CASSVNRFTGELFF; DNA: TGTGCCAGCAGCGTTAACAGGTTCACCGGGGAGCTGTTTTTT
size: NA; D: TRBD2; J: TRBJ2-3; V: TRBV2; CDR3: CASSASGGRWDTQYF; DNA: TGTGCCAGCAGCGCTTCGGGGGGGCGTTGGGATACGCAGTATTTT
size: NA; D: NA; J: TRBJ2-1; V: TRBV11-2; CDR3: CASSLGAGGSYNEQFF; DNA: TGTGCCAGCAGCTTAGGGGCGGGTGGGTCCTACAATGAGCAGTTCTTC
size: NA; D: NA; J: TRBJ2-3; V: TRBV7-2; CDR3: CASSLAGSTDTQYF; DNA: TGTGCCAGCAGCTTGGCAGGTAGCACAGATACGCAGTATTTT
size: NA; D: TRBD2; J: TRBJ2-7; V: TRBV10-2; CDR3: CASSESLGAGGSYEQYF; DNA: TGCGCCAGCAGTGAGTCACTTGGGGCGGGAGGCTCCTACGAGCAGTACTTC
size: NA; D: NA; J: TRBJ1-5; V: TRBV6-5; CDR3: CASSYSQGSNQPQHF; DNA: TGTGCCAGCAGTTACTCGCAGGGTAGCAATCAGCCCCAGCATTTT
size: NA; D: TRBD2; J: TRBJ2-3; V: TRBV29-1; CDR3: CSVEGTSGGIGTQYF; DNA: TGCAGCGTTGAGGGGACTAGCGGGGGGATTGGTACGCAGTATTTT
size: once; D: NA; J: TRBJ2-5; V: TRBV3-1/TRBV3-2; CDR3: CASSRQTSLVGETQYF; DNA: TGTGCCAGCAGCCGTCAGACCTCCCTAGTTGGAGAGACCCAGTACTTC
size: NA; D: NA; J: TRBJ2-7; V: TRBV6-2/TRBV6-3; CDR3: CASSSYNRVPYEQYF; DNA: TGTGCCAGCAGTTCGTATAACAGGGTCCCCTACGAGCAGTACTTC
size: NA; D: NA; J: TRBJ2-1; V: TRBV7-9; CDR3: CASSLADPLTQGQFF; DNA: TGTGCCAGCAGCTTAGCGGACCCTCTCACTCAGGGGCAGTTCTTC
size: NA; D: TRBD1; J: TRBJ1-3; V: TRBV5-6; CDR3: CASSGDSGRNTIYF; DNA: TGTGCCAGCAGCGGGGACAGCGGCCGAAACACCATATATTTT
size: NA; D: TRBD1; J: TRBJ1-6; V: TRBV7-7; CDR3: CASSVPLDRSYNSPLHF; DNA: TGTGCTAGCAGCGTCCCTCTGGACAGGAGCTATAATTCACCCCTCCACTTT
size: NA; D: TRBD1; J: TRBJ2-3; V: TRBV2; CDR3: CASSKQGATDTQYF; DNA: TGTGCCAGCAGTAAGCAGGGGGCGACAGATACGCAGTATTTT
size: NA; D: NA; J: TRBJ1-3; V: TRBV28; CDR3: CASKGDTNSGNTIYF; DNA: TGTGCCAGCAAAGGCGATACTAACTCTGGAAACACCATATATTTT
size: few; D: NA; J: TRBJ1-2; V: TRBV30; CDR3: CAWSAPIRGLGYTF; DNA: TGTGCCTGGAGTGCCCCAATAAGAGGCTTGGGCTACACCTTC
size: NA; D: NA; J: TRBJ1-2; V: TRBV18; CDR3: CASSPPSEGGWGYTF; DNA: TGTGCCAGCTCACCACCGTCTGAGGGAGGTTGGGGCTACACCTTC
size: NA; D: NA; J: TRBJ1-1; V: TRBV18; CDR3: CASSPGNTEAFF; DNA: TGTGCCAGCTCACCCGGGAACACTGAAGCTTTCTTT
size: once; D: TRBD1; J: TRBJ1-2; V: TRBV9; CDR3: CASSRQGGYTF; DNA: TGTGCCAGCAGTCGACAGGGTGGCTACACCTTC
size: NA; D: TRBD1; J: TRBJ1-2; V: TRBV12-5; CDR3: CASGSQGAPGYTF; DNA: TGTGCTAGTGGCTCTCAGGGGGCGCCTGGCTACACCTTC
size: NA; D: NA; J: TRBJ1-5; V: TRBV3-1/TRBV3-2; CDR3: CASSQVWQVPSSNQPQHF; DNA: TGTGCCAGCAGCCAAGTGTGGCAGGTCCCCTCGTCTAATCAGCCCCAGCATTTT
size: NA; D: TRBD1; J: TRBJ2-3; V: TRBV19; CDR3: CASSIRGQGGEADTQYF; DNA: TGTGCCAGTAGTATCAGGGGACAGGGGGGAGAGGCAGATACGCAGTATTTT
size: NA; D: NA; J: TRBJ1-3; V: TRBV4-3; CDR3: CASSQDAQGNTIYF; DNA: TGCGCCAGCAGCCAAGATGCTCAGGGAAACACCATATATTTT